This T cell receptor beta chain is drawn from a study of shared clonotypes between healthy human individuals (dated by TCRdb to 2018 to 2021). At the level of the whole study: Three men and a couple of women, aged 18 to 49 years, made up the cohort. Libraries were prepared and TCR repertoires were sequenced by different laboratories using diverse techniques, in order to increase sequencing depth and limit assay-specific biases. The study deeply sequenced blood TCR repertoires of five healthy adults to estimate repertoire size and the extent of clonotype sharing between individuals. Each donor's leukapheresis produced roughly between roughly 0.94 and 9.5 billion PBMCs. Per donor, three plates each were used for CD4 naive and CD4 memory, two for CD8 naive, and one for CD8 memory. What the research found in general, with its limitations: Compared with non-shared clonotypes, the clonotypes found in all four sorted-subset donors had higher generation probabilities. Estimated clonotype richness was generally larger for naive than for memory subsets. Even with the large sequencing depth, rarefaction of the sorted-subset datasets indicated that sequencing was incomplete. Because the study included a small number of donors, the genetic and exposure-history diversity represented was limited. Pairwise subsampling indicated that sequencing depth was expected to affect the degree of clonotype sharing among donors. Sharing across a handful of donors was observed for approximately 5% of naive CD4, less than 4% of naive CD8, 2% to 2.5% of memory CD4, and around 0.4% of memory CD8 clonotypes. Sampling was restricted to blood, and TCR repertoires in tissues likely differ from the TCR repertoires found in blood.

Using the deep immunoSEQ assay, multiplex PCR amplified TCR CDR3 regions from genomic DNA. Extracted genomic DNA from each cell subset was distributed evenly across all wells of several immunoSEQ 96-well plates, and each plate was treated as a replicate. Each replicate PCR for sorted subsets received around 200 ng genomic DNA, equal to about 30,000 T cell genomes. Purified libraries were quantified with a Qubit 3.0 fluorometer, sized on a Bioanalyzer 2100, and re-quantified with the KAPA Library Quantification kit. Every immunoSEQ 96-well plate was sequenced on a separate single-read 150-cycle Illumina NextSeq 550 flow cell. On the authors' methods: Because the immunoSEQ output included only junctional sequences and no quality scores, the filtering could not be the same as the filtering used for full-length reads. Sequences were annotated with PyIR, a Python wrapper for IgBLAST v1.9, and V/J genes and CDR3 were assigned using IMGT germline references. Reads were filtered out if the reads had weak V/J assignments (E-value above 1e-6), no CDR3, stop codons, out-of-frame junctions, or ambiguous translated residues. A V3J clonotype was defined by an identical inferred V gene, J gene, and CDR3 amino acid sequence. To compute the percentage overlap between repertoires, the number of shared unique clonotypes was divided by the size of the smaller repertoire. Three approaches were used to assess repertoire richness: RTK rarefaction, the Chao1 estimator, and Recon v2.1 estimates of unobserved clonotypes. Generation probabilities for all TCRbeta clonotypes obtained by the gDNA method from a few donors were computed using OLGA. TCRdb took this table from immuneACCESS and kept in-frame rearrangements with V and J called. Such tables lack part of the clones; where checked against another copy, unresolved V genes explain under half of the gap, and the rest is unexplained. That table is the source of V, J and clone size, and D and trimming were worked out from the DNA. The sample has around 2.5 million clones on record, roughly 93% of them singletons. The ten largest clones capture approximately 0.35% of the sample.

The donors were healthy, HIV-negative adults who had no recently reported acute infections or vaccinations. Every donor was a Caucasian adult living in Nashville, Tennessee, USA. Magnetic negative selection was used to enrich CD4+ T cells, after which naive cells were positively selected on CD45RA and the negative fraction became the memory subset. Blood was obtained by leukapheresis, after which PBMCs were separated by Ficoll-Histopaque density gradient centrifugation and cryopreserved in liquid nitrogen vapor phase. Purity and quantity of every magnetically sorted T cell population were checked by analytical flow cytometry. From each sorted fraction, genomic DNA was isolated and quantified by UV absorbance on a Nanodrop 2000c. Sequences LGHNA (CDR1) and YNFKEQ (CDR2) are obtained from the germline V gene. A distance of 13 bases separates the germline ends of V and J, which lose 0 bases and 1 base respectively. The CDR3, cysteine through phenylalanine, is 16 amino acids long. The CDR3 DNA has 48 bases and is translated from base 1.

With regard to this clone: The clone's antigen remains unknown. No base-level quality is on record; no much larger clone is a single base apart.

The TCR sequence derives from a man between 18 and 35 years old in good health. Some clones in this sample may be carry-over from other donors' samples. The rearranged chain carries TRBV4-2 and TRBJ2-7; TRBD2 is a weak D gene call, 6 bases matching. The sequenced material came from naive CD4+ T cells from PBMCs. Interpreted using the paper, the cell subset or site label stands for: CD45RA+ positively selected. The CDR3 region reads CASSQDLRGRSYEQYF. The nucleotide sequence reads TGTGCCAGCAGCCAAGACCTACGGGGGAGATCCTACGAGCAGTACTTC.